This T cell receptor (beta chain) originates from a study of blood T cell repertoires in COVID-19. This clone was observed a few times. Trimming cost V 6 bases and J 9 bases; bases outside gene matches: 10. Germline loops: CDR1 MNHEY, CDR2 SVGEGT. This CDR3 spans 15 amino acids. Some clones are missing from TCRdb's copy, which holds only in-frame ones; the method was immunoSEQ multiplex PCR. This sample has around 130,000 clones; approximately 84% occur once, and the top ten carry approximately 18%. This TCR came from a woman of 80 years or more with acute or convalescent COVID-19. The chain joins TRBV6-2 or TRBV6-3 to TRBJ1-5; 11 nucleotides line up with TRBD1. Sequencing input: peripheral blood. The CDR3 loop is CASSIPGQGAPPQHF. The CDR3 coding sequence is TGTGCCAGCAGCATACCCGGACAGGGGGCACCGCCCCAGCATTTT.